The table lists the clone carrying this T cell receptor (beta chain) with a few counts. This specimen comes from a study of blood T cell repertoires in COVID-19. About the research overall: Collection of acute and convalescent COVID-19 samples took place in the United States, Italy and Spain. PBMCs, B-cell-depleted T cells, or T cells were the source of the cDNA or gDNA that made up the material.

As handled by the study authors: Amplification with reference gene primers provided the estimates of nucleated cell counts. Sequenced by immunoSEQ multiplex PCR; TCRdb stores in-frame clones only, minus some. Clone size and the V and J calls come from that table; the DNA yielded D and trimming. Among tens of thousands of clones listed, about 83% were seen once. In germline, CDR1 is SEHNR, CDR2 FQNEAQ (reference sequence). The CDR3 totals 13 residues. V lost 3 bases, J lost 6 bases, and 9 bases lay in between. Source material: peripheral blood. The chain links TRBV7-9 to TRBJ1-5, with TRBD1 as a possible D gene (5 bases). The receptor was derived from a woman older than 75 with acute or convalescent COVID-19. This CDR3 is CASSFSQGQPQHF. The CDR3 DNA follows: TGTGCCAGCAGCTTCTCGCAGGGTCAGCCCCAGCATTTT. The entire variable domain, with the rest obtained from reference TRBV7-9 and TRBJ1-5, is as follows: DTGVSQNPRHKITKRGQNVTFRCDPISEHNRLYWYRQTLGQGPEFLTYFQNEAQLEKSRLLSDRFSAERPKGSFSTLEIQRTEQGDSAMYLCASSFSQGQPQHFGDGTRLSIL.